One and the same sample provided the 10 T cell receptor beta chains below, sequenced in a study of cytomegalovirus exposure and HLA in healthy donors. 60 Vbeta and 13 Jbeta primers were used in PCR. Data came from immunoSEQ multiplex PCR; TCRdb stores just in-frame clones and leaves some out. The sample yields over 150,000 clones, roughly four fifths seen once. The specimen sequenced was PBMCs. Source of these receptors: a woman younger than 35 in good health and CMV-seronegative.

The rearrangement links TRBV11-2 to TRBJ2-7; D gene unclear. Germline V CDR1 and CDR2: SGHAT, FQNNGV. This CDR3 comprises 16 residues. V was clipped by 1 base and J by 0 bases, with 13 bases between them. This chain's CDR3 is CASSLAAGMSSYEQYF. For the CDR3, the DNA is TGTGCCAGCAGCTTAGCGGCAGGTATGAGCTCCTACGAGCAGTACTTC.

The genes are TRBV5-8 and TRBJ2-3; TRBD1 matches 11 bases. J lost 2 bases, V lost 7 bases, and 9 bases had no gene match. CDR1 and CDR2 from the germline V gene are SGHTS and YDEGEE. CDR3 length: 16 amino acids. The CDR3 sequence is CASLSGTGGITDTQYF. The CDR3 bases are TGTGCCAGCCTCTCCGGGACAGGGGGTATCACAGATACGCAGTATTTT.

This clone was picked up a small number of times. The chain combines TRBV7-9 with TRBJ1-6; possible D gene TRBD1, 5 bases. CDR1 is SEHNR and CDR2 is FQNEAQ in the germline V gene (reference sequence). Between the trimmed V and J ends, which lost 6 bases and 6 bases, there was a span of 12 bases. The CDR3 loop spans 14 amino acids. The CDR3 loop is CASRLGGPNSPLHF. CDR3 coding DNA: TGTGCCAGCAGACTGGGGGGACCTAATTCACCCCTCCACTTT.

The genes are TRBV12-2 and TRBJ2-7; TRBD2 reflects the table's D call only, with no check against the DNA. TRBV12-2 is marked as a pseudogene. The CDR3 totals 15 residues. CDR3 bases: TGTGCAAGTCGCTTAGTAGCTAGCGGGGGATACGAGCAGTACTTC. Translation: CASRLVASGGYEQYF.

The chain is built from TRBV27 and TRBJ1-1; D might be TRBD1 (6 bases). The germline gives CDR1 MNHEY, CDR2 SMNVEV (reference sequence). The CDR3 length is 14 residues. V shed 4 bases and J shed 8 bases, with 17 bases lying between them. The CDR3 sequence: CASSSPTGSSEAFF. The DNA of the CDR3 is TGTGCCAGCAGTTCCCCAACAGGGAGTAGCGAAGCTTTCTTT.

This clone showed up just a few times. In DNA, the CDR3 is TGTGCCAGCAGCTTGTACGGGTCGGGGACTGAAGCTTTCTTT. It encodes CASSLYGSGTEAFF. J is TRBJ1-1 and V is TRBV5-4; D not resolved. There are 14 residues in the CDR3. The V end was cut by 1 base, the J end by 5 bases, with 12 bases between. Per the germline V gene, CDR1 is SGHNT and CDR2 is YYREEE (reference sequence).

The chain uses TRBV6-5 and TRBJ1-1, with 8 bases matching TRBD1. The germline gives CDR1 MNHEY, CDR2 SVGAGI. This CDR3 has 15 residues. The junction had 6 bases not matched to a gene; V was cut back by 5 bases and J by 1 base. CDR3 in amino acids: CASSRSGQGNTEAFF. CDR3 coding DNA: TGTGCCAGCAGTCGCTCCGGACAGGGGAACACTGAAGCTTTCTTT.

The chain recombines TRBV7-3 with TRBJ1-6, with D perhaps matching TRBD1 (6 bases). This CDR3 has 15 amino acids. Germline V lookup: CDR1 SGHTA, CDR2 FQGTGA. Trimming took off 1 base at V and 10 bases at J, with 14 bases between the two ends. The DNA of the CDR3 is TGTGCCAGCAGCTTAAATGCGGGGGCAGGATCACCCCTCCACTTT. Its translation is CASSLNAGAGSPLHF.

Only a few counts were recorded for this clone. This chain joins TRBV7-2 and TRBJ2-7; 12 nucleotides match TRBD2. The CDR3 extends over 16 amino acids. The trim removed 1 base at V and 1 base at J, leaving 2 bases unmatched. Germline V CDR1 and CDR2: SGHTA, FQGNSA. The CDR3 protein is CASSLGGLAGSYEQYF. The CDR3 DNA follows: TGTGCCAGCAGCTTAGGCGGACTAGCGGGGTCCTACGAGCAGTACTTC.

This clone occurred a few times. V is TRBV5-8 and J is TRBJ2-1; 9 nucleotides match TRBD2. Per germline, CDR1 SGHTS and CDR2 YDEGEE. Losses at the gene ends were 4 bases for V and 5 bases for J; bases not matched to a gene: 13. The CDR3 covers 17 residues. DNA for the CDR3: TGTGCCAGCAGCCCCGGGACTAGCCCTACTGGAAACAATGAGCAGTTCTTC. This codes for CASSPGTSPTGNNEQFF.